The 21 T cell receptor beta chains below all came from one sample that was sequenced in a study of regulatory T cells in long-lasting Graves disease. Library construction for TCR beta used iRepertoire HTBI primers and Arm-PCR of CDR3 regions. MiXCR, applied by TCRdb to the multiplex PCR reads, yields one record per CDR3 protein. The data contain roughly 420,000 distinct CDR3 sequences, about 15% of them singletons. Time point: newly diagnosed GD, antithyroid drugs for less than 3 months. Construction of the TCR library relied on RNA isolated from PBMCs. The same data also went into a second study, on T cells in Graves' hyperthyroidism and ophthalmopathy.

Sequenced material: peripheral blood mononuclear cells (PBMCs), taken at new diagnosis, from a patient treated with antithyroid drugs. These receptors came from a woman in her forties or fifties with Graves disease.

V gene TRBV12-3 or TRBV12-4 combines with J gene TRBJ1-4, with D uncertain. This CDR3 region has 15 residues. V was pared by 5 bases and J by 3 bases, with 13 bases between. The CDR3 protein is CASSPGPAANEKLFF. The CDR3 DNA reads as TGTGCCAGCAGTCCCGGCCCTGCGGCTAATGAAAAACTGTTTTTT.

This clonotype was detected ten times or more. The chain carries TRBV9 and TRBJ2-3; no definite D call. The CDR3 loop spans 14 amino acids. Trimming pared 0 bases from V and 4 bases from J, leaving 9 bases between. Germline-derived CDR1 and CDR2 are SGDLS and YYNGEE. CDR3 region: CASSVEFEADTQYF. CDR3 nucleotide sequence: TGTGCCAGCAGCGTAGAGTTTGAGGCAGATACGCAGTATTTT.

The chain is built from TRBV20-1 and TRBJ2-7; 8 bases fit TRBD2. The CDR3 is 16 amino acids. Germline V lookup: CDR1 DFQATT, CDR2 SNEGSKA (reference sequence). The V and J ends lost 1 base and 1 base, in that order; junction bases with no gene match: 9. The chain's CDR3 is CSARVLGLAGSYEQYF. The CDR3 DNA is TGCAGTGCTAGAGTTTTGGGGCTAGCGGGTTCCTACGAGCAGTACTTC.

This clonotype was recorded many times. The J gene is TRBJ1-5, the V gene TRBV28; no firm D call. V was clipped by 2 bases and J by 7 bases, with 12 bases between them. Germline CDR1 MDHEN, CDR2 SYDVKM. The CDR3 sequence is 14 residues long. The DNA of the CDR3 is TGTGCCAGCAGTTTAAAGTCGGGGTTCCAGCCCCAGCATTTT. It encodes CASSLKSGFQPQHF.

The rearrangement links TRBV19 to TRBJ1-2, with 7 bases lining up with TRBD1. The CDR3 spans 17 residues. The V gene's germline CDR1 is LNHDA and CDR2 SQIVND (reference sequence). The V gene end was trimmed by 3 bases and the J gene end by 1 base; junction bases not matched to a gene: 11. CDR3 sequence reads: CASSMLGAGGINYGYTF. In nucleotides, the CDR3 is TGTGCCAGTAGTATGTTGGGAGCAGGGGGAATTAACTATGGCTACACCTTC.

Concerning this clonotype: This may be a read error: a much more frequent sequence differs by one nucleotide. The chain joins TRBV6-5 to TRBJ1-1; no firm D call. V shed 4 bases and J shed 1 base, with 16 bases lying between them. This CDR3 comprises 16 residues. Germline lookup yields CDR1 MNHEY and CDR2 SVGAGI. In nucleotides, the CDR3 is TGTGCCAGCAGTTGTTACGAAAACCGGAGGAACACTGAAGCTTTCTTT. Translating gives CASSCYENRRNTEAFF.

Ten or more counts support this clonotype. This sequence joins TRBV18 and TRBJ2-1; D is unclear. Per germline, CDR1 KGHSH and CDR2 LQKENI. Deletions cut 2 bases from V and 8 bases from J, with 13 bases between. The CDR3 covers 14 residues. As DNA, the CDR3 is TGTGCCAGCTCACCATTGGCTAGTGGGCATGAGCAGTTCTTC. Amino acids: CASSPLASGHEQFF.

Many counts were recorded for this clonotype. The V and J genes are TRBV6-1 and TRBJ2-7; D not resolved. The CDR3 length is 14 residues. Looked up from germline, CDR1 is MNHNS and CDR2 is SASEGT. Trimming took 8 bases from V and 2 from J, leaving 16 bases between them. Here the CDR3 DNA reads TGTGCCAGCCTGGGTCTGCCCGGCACCTACGAGCAGTACTTC. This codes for CASLGLPGTYEQYF.

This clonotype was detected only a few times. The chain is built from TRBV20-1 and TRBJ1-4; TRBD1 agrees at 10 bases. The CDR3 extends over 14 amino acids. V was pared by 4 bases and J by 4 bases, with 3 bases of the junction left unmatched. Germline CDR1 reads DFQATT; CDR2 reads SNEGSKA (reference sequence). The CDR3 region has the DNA TGCAGTGCTATGGGGACAGGGGATAATGAAAAACTGTTTTTT. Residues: CSAMGTGDNEKLFF.

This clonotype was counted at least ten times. CDR3 loop: CASSRRLAGGNTDTQYF. CDR3 nucleotide sequence: TGCGCCAGCAGCCGGAGACTAGCGGGAGGCAACACAGATACGCAGTATTTT. The J gene is TRBJ2-3, the V gene TRBV5-1; the match to TRBD2 covers 13 bases. CDR1 SGHRS and CDR2 YFSETQ come from the germline V gene. V lost 4 bases, J lost 2 bases, and 7 bases stayed unmatched. This CDR3 has 17 amino acids.

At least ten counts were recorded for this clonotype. CDR3 loop: CASSLRSGGSGYTQYF. DNA for the CDR3: TGTGCCAGCAGTTTAAGGTCGGGCGGGAGTGGATATACGCAGTATTTT. V and J are TRBV28 and TRBJ2-3, with TRBD2 matching 7 bases. The CDR3 totals 16 residues. V shed 2 bases and J 7 bases; nucleotides not matched to a gene: 12. The germline CDR1 and CDR2 sequences are MDHEN and SYDVKM.

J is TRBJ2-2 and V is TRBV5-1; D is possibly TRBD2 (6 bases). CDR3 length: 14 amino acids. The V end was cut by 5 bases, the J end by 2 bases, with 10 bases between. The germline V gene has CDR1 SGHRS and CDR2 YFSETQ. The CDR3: CASRWDSNTGELFF. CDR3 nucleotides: TGCGCCAGCAGGTGGGACTCTAACACCGGGGAGCTGTTTTTT.

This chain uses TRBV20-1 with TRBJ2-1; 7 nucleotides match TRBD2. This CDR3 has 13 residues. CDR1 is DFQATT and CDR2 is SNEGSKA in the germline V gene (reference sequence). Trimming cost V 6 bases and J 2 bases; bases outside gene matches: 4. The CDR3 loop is CSASGLAYNEQFF. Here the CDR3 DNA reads TGCAGTGCCTCAGGACTAGCCTACAATGAGCAGTTCTTC.

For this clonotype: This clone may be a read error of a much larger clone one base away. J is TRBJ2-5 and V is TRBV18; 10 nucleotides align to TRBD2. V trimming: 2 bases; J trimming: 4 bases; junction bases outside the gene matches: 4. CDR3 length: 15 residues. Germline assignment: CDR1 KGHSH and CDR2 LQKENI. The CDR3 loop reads CASSPERLAGETQYF. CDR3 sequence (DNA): TGTGCCAGCTCACCAGAGAGACTAGCGGGAGAGACCCAGTACTTC.

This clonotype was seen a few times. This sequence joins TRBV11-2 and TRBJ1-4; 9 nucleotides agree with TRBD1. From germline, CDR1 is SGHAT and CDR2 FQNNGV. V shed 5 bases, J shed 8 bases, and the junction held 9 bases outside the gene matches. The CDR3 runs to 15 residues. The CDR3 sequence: CASSRNRGRLEKLFF. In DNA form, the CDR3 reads TGTGCCAGCAGCCGAAACAGGGGGCGCTTGGAAAAACTGTTTTTT.

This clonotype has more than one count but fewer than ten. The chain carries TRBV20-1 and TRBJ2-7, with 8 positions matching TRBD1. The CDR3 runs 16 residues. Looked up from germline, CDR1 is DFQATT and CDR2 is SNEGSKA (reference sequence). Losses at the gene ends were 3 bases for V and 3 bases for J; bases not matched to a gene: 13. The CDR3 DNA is TGCAGTGCTAGGGGGCTCCGTGGACAGGGTTACTACGAGCAGTACTTC. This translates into CSARGLRGQGYYEQYF.

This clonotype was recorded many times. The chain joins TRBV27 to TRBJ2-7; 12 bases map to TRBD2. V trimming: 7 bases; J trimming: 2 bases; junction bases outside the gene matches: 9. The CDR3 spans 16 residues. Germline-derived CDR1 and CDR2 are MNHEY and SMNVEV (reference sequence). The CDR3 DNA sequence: TGTGCCAGCACCCGGACTAGCGGGGTCCAGGCCTACGAGCAGTACTTC. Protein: CASTRTSGVQAYEQYF.

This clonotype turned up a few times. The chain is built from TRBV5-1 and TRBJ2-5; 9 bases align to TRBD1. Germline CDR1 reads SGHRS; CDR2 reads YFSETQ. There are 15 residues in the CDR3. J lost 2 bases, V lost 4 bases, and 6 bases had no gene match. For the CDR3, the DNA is TGCGCCAGCAGCGTGACCGGGACAGGGCAAGAGACCCAGTACTTC. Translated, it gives CASSVTGTGQETQYF.

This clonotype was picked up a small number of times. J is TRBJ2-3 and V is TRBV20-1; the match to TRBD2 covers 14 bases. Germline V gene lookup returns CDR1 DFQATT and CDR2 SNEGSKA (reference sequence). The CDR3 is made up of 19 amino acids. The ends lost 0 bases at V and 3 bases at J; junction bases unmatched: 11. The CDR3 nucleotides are TGCAGTGCTAGAGATCAGTCCGCCCGACTAGCGGGAGGGACAGATACGCAGTATTTT. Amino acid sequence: CSARDQSARLAGGTDTQYF.

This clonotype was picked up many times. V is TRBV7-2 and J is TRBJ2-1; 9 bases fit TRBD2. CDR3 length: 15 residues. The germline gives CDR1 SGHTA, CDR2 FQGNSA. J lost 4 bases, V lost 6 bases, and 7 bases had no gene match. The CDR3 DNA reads TGTGCCAGCAGTCCTAGCGGGGCGGGATACAATGAGCAGTTCTTC. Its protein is CASSPSGAGYNEQFF.

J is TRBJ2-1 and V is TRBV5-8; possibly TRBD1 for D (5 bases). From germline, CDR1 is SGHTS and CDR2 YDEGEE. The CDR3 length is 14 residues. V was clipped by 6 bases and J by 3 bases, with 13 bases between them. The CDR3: CASKHPDSYNEQFF. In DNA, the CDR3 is TGTGCCAGCAAACACCCCGACAGCTACAATGAGCAGTTCTTC.